This TCR beta chain is from a study of CD4 T cells in relation to SARS-CoV-2 and coronaviruses. The CDR3 length is 15 residues. Germline-derived CDR1 and CDR2 are MNHNS and SASEGT. With 2 bases removed from V and 0 bases from J, the gap between germline ends came to 8 bases. Assay used: immunoSEQ multiplex PCR; TCRdb lists only in-frame clones, some missing. Among 55,000 to 75,000 clones, about 90% were seen once, and the ten largest hold 1.6%. Before the COVID-19 pandemic, during about 2011-2019, CD4+ T cells were taken from unexposed donors. The sequence derives from a human donor in good health. The V gene is TRBV6-1, the J gene TRBJ1-3, with D unresolved. Specimen: memory CD4+ T cells from PBMCs. The CDR3 bases are TGTGCCAGCAGTGAATCTCGCAACTCTGGAAACACCATATATTTT. Its translation: CASSESRNSGNTIYF.